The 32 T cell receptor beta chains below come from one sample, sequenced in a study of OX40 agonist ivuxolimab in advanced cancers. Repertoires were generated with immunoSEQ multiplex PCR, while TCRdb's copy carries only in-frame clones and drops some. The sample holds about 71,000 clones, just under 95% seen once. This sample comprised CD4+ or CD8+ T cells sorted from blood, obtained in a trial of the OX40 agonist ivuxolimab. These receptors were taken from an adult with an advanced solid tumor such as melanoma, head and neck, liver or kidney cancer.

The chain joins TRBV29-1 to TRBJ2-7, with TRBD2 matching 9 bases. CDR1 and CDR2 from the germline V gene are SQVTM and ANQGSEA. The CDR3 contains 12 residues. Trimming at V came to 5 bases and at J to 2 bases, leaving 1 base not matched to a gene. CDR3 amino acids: CSVPSGAYEQYF. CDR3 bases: TGCAGCGTTCCTAGCGGGGCCTACGAGCAGTACTTC.

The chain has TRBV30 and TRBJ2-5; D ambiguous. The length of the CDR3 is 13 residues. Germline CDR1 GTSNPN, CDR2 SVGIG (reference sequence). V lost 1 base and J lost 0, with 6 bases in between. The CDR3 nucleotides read TGTGCCTGGAGTGGACTGTACCAAGAGACCCAGTACTTC. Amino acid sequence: CAWSGLYQETQYF.

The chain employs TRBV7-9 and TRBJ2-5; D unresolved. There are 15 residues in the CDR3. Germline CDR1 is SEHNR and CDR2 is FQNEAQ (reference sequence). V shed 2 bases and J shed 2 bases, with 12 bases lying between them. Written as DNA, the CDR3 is TGTGCCAGCAGCTTACGGACGAGGAGACAAGAGACCCAGTACTTC. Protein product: CASSLRTRRQETQYF. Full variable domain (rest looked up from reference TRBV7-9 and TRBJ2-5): DTGVSQNPRHKITKRGQNVTFRCDPISEHNRLYWYRQTLGQGPEFLTYFQNEAQLEKSRLLSDRFSAERPKGSFSTLEIQRTEQGDSAMYLCASSLRTRRQETQYFGPGTRLLVL.

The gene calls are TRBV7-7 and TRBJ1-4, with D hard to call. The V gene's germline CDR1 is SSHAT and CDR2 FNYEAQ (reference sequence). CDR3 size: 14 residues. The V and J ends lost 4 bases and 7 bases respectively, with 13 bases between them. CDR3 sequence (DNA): TGTGCCAGCAGCTCTAGAGAAGGTTTTGAAAAACTGTTTTTT. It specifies CASSSREGFEKLFF.

CDR3 protein: CASSPQGRGNTIYF. CDR3 nucleotide sequence: TGTGCCAGCAGCCCACAGGGTCGCGGAAACACCATATATTTT. The chain couples TRBV7-9 to TRBJ1-3; a possible D gene is TRBD1 (6 bases). This CDR3 has 14 amino acids. The V and J ends lost 5 bases and 4 bases respectively, with 12 bases between them. Per the germline V gene, CDR1 is SEHNR and CDR2 is FQNEAQ (reference sequence). Based on the CDR3 plus reference TRBV7-9 and TRBJ1-3, the full variable domain is DTGVSQNPRHKITKRGQNVTFRCDPISEHNRLYWYRQTLGQGPEFLTYFQNEAQLEKSRLLSDRFSAERPKGSFSTLEIQRTEQGDSAMYLCASSPQGRGNTIYFGEGSWLTVV.

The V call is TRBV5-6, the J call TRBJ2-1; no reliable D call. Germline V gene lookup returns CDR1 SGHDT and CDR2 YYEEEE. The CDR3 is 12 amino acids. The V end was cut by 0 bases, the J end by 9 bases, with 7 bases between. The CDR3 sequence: CASSLGGTEQFF. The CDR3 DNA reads TGTGCCAGCAGCTTGGGAGGCACTGAGCAGTTCTTC.

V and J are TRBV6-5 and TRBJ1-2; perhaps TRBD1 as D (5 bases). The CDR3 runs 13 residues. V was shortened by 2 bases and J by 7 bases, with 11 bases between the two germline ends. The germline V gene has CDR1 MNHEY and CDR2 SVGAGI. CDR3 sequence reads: CASSYGGFRGYTF. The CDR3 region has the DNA TGTGCCAGCAGTTACGGGGGTTTCCGTGGCTACACCTTC.

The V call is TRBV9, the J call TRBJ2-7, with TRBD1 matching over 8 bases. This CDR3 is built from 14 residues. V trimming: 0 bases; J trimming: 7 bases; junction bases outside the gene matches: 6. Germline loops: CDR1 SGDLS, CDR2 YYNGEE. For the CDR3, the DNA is TGTGCCAGCAGCGTAGAGGCAGGGGGCGGGGAGCAGTACTTC. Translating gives CASSVEAGGGEQYF.

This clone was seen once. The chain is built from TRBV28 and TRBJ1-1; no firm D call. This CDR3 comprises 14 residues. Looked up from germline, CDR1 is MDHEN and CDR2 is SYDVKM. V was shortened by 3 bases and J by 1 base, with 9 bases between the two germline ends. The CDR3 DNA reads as TGTGCCAGCAGTTTTTTACCTGAGAACACTGAAGCTTTCTTT. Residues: CASSFLPENTEAFF.

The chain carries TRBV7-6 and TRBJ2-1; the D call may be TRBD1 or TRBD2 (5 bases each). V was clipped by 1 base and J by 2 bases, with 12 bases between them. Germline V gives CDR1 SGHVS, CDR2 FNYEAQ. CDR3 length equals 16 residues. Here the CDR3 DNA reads TGTGCCAGCAGCTTAGTATCAGGGACCGCCTACAATGAGCAGTTCTTC. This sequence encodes CASSLVSGTAYNEQFF.

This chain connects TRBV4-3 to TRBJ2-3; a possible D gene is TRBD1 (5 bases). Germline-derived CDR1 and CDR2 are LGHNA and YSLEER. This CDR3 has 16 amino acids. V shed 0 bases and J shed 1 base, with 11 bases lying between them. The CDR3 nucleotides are TGCGCCAGCAGCCAAGATGCAGGGCTGGGCACAGATACGCAGTATTTT. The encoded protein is CASSQDAGLGTDTQYF.

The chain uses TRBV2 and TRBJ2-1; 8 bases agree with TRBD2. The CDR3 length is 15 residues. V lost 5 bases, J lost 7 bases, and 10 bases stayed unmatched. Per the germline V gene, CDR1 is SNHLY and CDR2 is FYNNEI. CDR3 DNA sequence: TGTGCCAGCAGTCCACCCCCGGGAGGGTGGAATGAGCAGTTCTTC. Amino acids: CASSPPPGGWNEQFF.

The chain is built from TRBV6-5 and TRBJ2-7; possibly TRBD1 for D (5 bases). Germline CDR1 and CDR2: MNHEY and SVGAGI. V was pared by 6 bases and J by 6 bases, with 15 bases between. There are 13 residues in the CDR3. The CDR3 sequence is CASRVTGTGEQYF. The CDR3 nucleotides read TGTGCCAGCAGAGTCACAGGAACGGGCGAGCAGTACTTC.

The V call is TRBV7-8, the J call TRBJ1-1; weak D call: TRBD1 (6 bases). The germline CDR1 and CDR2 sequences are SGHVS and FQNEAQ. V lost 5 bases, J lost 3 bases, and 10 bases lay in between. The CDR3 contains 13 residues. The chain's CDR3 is CASSPRGDTEAFF. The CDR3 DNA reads TGTGCCAGCAGCCCAAGGGGGGACACTGAAGCTTTCTTT.

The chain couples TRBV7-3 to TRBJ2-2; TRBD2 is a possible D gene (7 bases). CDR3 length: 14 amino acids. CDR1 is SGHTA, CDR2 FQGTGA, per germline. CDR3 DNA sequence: TGTGCGACAAGGGGGGGCCCGGGCACCGGGGAGCTGTTTTTT. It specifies CATRGGPGTGELFF.

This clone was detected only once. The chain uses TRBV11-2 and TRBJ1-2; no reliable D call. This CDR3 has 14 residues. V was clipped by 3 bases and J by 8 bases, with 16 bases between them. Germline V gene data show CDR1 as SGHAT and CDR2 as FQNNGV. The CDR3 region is CASSFGQVGGGYTF. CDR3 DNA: TGTGCCAGCAGCTTTGGTCAGGTCGGAGGAGGCTACACCTTC.

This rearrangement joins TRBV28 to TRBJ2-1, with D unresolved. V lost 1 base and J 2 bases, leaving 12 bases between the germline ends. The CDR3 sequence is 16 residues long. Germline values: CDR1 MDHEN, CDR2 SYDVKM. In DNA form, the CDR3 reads TGTGCCAGCAGTTTATTGCTAACTTTACCCTACAATGAGCAGTTCTTC. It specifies CASSLLLTLPYNEQFF.

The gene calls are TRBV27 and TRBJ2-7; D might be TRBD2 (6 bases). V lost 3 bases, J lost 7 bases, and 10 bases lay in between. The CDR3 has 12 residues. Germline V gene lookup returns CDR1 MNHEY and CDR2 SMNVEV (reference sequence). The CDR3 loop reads CASSLPGREQYF. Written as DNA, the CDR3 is TGTGCCAGCAGTTTGCCCGGGAGAGAGCAGTACTTC.

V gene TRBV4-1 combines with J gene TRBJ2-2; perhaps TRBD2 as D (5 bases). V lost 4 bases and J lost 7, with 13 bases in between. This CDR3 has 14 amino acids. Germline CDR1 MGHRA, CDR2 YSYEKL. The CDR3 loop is CASSLQGGGGELFF. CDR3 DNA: TGCGCCAGCAGCCTTCAAGGAGGAGGCGGGGAGCTGTTTTTT.

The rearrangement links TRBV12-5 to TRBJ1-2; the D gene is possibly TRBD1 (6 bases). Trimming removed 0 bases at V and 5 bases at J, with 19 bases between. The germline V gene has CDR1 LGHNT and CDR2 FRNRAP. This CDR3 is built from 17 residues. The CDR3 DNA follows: TGTGCTAGTGGTTTGGTTGGCAGGGGACCCACGTCGTATGGCTACACCTTC. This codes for CASGLVGRGPTSYGYTF.

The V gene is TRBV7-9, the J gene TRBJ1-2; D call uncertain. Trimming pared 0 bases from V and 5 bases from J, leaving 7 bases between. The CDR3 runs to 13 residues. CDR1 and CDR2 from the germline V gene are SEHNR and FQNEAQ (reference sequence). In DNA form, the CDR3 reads TGTGCCAGCAGCTTAGCCGATTTTTATGGCTACACCTTC. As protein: CASSLADFYGYTF. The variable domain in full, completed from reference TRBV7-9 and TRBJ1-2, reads DTGVSQNPRHKITKRGQNVTFRCDPISEHNRLYWYRQTLGQGPEFLTYFQNEAQLEKSRLLSDRFSAERPKGSFSTLEIQRTEQGDSAMYLCASSLADFYGYTFGSGTRLTVV.

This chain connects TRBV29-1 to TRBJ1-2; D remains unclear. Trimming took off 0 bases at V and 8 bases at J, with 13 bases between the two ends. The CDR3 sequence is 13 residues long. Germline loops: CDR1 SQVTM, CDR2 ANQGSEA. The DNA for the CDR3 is TGCAGCGTTGAAGATGGGAGGGCGCGGGGCTACACCTTC. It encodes CSVEDGRARGYTF.

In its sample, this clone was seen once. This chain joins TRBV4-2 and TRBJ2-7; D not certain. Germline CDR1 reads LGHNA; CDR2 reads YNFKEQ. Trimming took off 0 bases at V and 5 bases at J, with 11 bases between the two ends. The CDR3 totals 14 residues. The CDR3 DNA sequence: TGTGCCAGCAGCCAAGAATGGGATCCCAACGAGCAGTACTTC. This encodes CASSQEWDPNEQYF.

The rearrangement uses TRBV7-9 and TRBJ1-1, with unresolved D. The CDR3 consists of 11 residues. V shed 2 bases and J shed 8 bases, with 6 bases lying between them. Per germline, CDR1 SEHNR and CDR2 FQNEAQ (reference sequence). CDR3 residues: CASSLQQEAFF. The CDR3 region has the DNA TGTGCCAGCAGCTTACAACAAGAAGCTTTCTTT.

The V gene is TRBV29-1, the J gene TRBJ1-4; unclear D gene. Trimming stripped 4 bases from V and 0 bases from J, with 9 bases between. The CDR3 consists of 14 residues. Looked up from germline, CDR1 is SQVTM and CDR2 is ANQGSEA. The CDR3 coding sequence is TGCAGCGTTGTTCCCCGGGCAACTAATGAAAAACTGTTTTTT. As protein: CSVVPRATNEKLFF.

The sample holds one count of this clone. This CDR3 is CASRPGQTTYNEQFF. CDR3 coding DNA: TGTGCCAGCAGGCCGGGACAGACAACCTACAATGAGCAGTTCTTC. The chain links TRBV9 to TRBJ2-1; TRBD1 agrees at 7 bases. Germline CDR1 SGDLS, CDR2 YYNGEE. The CDR3 has 15 amino acids. Trimming cost V 5 bases and J 2 bases; bases outside gene matches: 7. The variable domain in full, completed from reference TRBV9 and TRBJ2-1, reads DSGVTQTPKHLITATGQRVTLRCSPRSGDLSVYWYQQSLDQGLQFLIQYYNGEERAKGNILERFSAQQFPDLHSELNLSSLELGDSALYFCASRPGQTTYNEQFFGPGTRLTVL.

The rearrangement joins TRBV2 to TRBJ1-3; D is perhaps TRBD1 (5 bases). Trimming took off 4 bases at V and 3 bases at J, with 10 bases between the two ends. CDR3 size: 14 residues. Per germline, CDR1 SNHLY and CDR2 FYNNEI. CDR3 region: CASSVGQSGNTIYF. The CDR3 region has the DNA TGTGCCAGCAGTGTGGGGCAGAGTGGAAACACCATATATTTT.

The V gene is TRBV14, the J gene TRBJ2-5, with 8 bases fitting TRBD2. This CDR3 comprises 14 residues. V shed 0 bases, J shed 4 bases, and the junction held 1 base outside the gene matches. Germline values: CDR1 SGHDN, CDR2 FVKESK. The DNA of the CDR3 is TGTGCCAGCAGCCAAGACGGGAGGGGAGAGACCCAGTACTTC. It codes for CASSQDGRGETQYF.

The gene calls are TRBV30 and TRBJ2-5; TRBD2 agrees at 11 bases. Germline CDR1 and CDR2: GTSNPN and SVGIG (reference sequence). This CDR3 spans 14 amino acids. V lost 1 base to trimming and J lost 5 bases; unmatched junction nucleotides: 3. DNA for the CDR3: TGTGCCTGGAGTGAACTAGCGGGAGCTGAGACCCAGTACTTC. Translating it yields CAWSELAGAETQYF.

CDR3 amino acids: CASSPKTDQEQYF. The CDR3 DNA is TGTGCCAGCAGTCCAAAGACGGATCAAGAGCAGTACTTC. The chain couples TRBV27 to TRBJ2-7; no definite D call. The germline CDR1 and CDR2 sequences are MNHEY and SMNVEV (reference sequence). V was clipped by 5 bases and J by 7 bases, with 15 bases between them. The CDR3 extends over 13 amino acids.

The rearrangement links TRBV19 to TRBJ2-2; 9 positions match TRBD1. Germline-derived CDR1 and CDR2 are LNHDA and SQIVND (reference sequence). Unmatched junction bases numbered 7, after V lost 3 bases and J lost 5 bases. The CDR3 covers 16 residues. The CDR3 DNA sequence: TGTGCCAGTAGTATTCACGACAGGGGGTATACCGGGGAGCTGTTTTTT. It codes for CASSIHDRGYTGELFF.

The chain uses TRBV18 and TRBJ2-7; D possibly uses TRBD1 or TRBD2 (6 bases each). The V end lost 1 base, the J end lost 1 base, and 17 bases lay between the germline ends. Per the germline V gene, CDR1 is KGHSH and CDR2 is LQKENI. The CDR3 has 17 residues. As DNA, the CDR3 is TGTGCCAGCTCACCACTGGTCCCGGGGGCGCCTTCCTACGAGCAGTACTTC. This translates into CASSPLVPGAPSYEQYF.